Listed here are 27 T cell receptor beta chains from one sample, sequenced in a study of blood T cell repertoires in COVID-19. Clones were sequenced by immunoSEQ multiplex PCR, and TCRdb holds only the in-frame ones, with some missing. The sample includes under 200,000 clones, around 90% of them seen just once. Sequenced sample: peripheral blood. Receptors originate from a man over 45 with acute or convalescent COVID-19.

The sample holds one count of this clone. The chain couples TRBV18 to TRBJ2-1, with a tentative D call TRBD2 (6 bases). V lost 6 bases and J lost 9, with 18 bases in between. This CDR3 comprises 14 residues. Per germline, CDR1 KGHSH and CDR2 LQKENI. In nucleotides, the CDR3 is TGTGCCAGCTCCAGAGGGGAGGTTCAAGGTGAGCAGTTCTTC. Its translation: CASSRGEVQGEQFF.

The rearrangement uses TRBV7-9 and TRBJ1-2; tentative D call: TRBD1 (6 bases). The CDR3 loop spans 11 amino acids. V lost 5 bases, J lost 11 bases, and 12 bases lay in between. CDR1 and CDR2 (germline): SEHNR, FQNEAQ (reference sequence). CDR3 sequence (DNA): TGTGCCAGCAGCAAAAACAGGGTTTACACCTTC. It is translated as CASSKNRVYTF. Drawing the rest from reference TRBV7-9 and TRBJ1-2, the complete variable domain is DTGVSQNPRHKITKRGQNVTFRCDPISEHNRLYWYRQTLGQGPEFLTYFQNEAQLEKSRLLSDRFSAERPKGSFSTLEIQRTEQGDSAMYLCASSKNRVYTFGSGTRLTVV.

V is TRBV4-3 and J is TRBJ1-4; 7 nucleotides line up with TRBD1. Germline CDR1 LGHNA, CDR2 YSLEER. This CDR3 has 20 amino acids. The V segment lost 2 bases and the J segment 0 bases; nucleotides outside the gene matches: 15. The CDR3 DNA reads as TGCGCCAGCAGCCAAACTCGGACAGGCGGTCAGAGGGCAACTAATGAAAAACTGTTTTTT. Amino acids: CASSQTRTGGQRATNEKLFF.

The chain couples TRBV6-6 to TRBJ2-2, with D perhaps matching TRBD2 (6 bases). Germline CDR1 is MNHNY and CDR2 is SVGAGI (reference sequence). V shed 7 bases and J shed 5 bases, with 20 bases lying between them. The CDR3 runs to 16 residues. Here the CDR3 DNA reads TGTGCCAGCACTCAAGTCGGAGGGACGGGGACCGGGGAGCTGTTTTTT. Amino acid sequence: CASTQVGGTGTGELFF.

V and J are TRBV13 and TRBJ2-3; D is uncertain. This CDR3 is 14 amino acids long. Looked up from germline, CDR1 is PRHDT and CDR2 is FYEKMQ (reference sequence). V lost 5 bases to trimming and J lost 4 bases, with 13 bases between them. CDR3 residues: CASSVKQSPDTQYF. The CDR3 nucleotides read TGTGCCAGCAGCGTCAAACAGTCCCCAGATACGCAGTATTTT. The full variable domain, rest sourced from reference TRBV13 and TRBJ2-3, is AAGVIQSPRHLIKEKRETATLKCYPIPRHDTVYWYQQGPGQDPQFLISFYEKMQSDKGSIPDRFSAQQFSDYHSELNMSSLELGDSALYFCASSVKQSPDTQYFGPGTRLTVL.

The chain is built from TRBV19 and TRBJ2-1, with 9 bases lining up with TRBD2. Trimming cost V 4 bases and J 8 bases; bases outside gene matches: 9. This CDR3 is 15 amino acids long. Germline CDR1 LNHDA, CDR2 SQIVND (reference sequence). The CDR3 region has the DNA TGTGCCAGTAGTAAACTAGCGGGTGGAGTCGATGAGCAGTTCTTC. Its translation is CASSKLAGGVDEQFF.

This clone came up once. V usage is TRBV6-5 and J usage is TRBJ2-6, with D unclear. V was pared by 7 bases and J by 0 bases, with 7 bases between. Germline V CDR1 and CDR2: MNHEY, SVGAGI. CDR3 length equals 14 residues. In nucleotides, the CDR3 is TGTGCCAGCATTAGAAGCTCTGGGGCCAACGTCCTGACTTTC. Its protein is CASIRSSGANVLTF.

Comments on this clone: Other DNA sequences within the sample encode an identical CDR3. This chain connects TRBV18 to TRBJ1-5; a possible D gene is TRBD1 (5 bases). This CDR3 has 13 residues. Per the germline V gene, CDR1 is KGHSH and CDR2 is LQKENI. With 3 bases removed from V and 5 bases from J, the gap between germline ends came to 8 bases. CDR3 sequence: CASSPTGDQPQHF. CDR3 sequence (DNA): TGTGCCAGCTCACCCACGGGGGATCAGCCCCAGCATTTT.

J is TRBJ2-1 and V is TRBV7-8, with 10 bases identical to TRBD1. The V gene end was trimmed by 4 bases and the J gene end by 9 bases; junction bases not matched to a gene: 12. The CDR3 spans 16 residues. The germline V gene has CDR1 SGHVS and CDR2 FQNEAQ. CDR3 nucleotide sequence: TGTGCCAGCAGCTCAGTAGCCGGGACAGGGGTGGGTGAGCAGTTCTTC. This sequence encodes CASSSVAGTGVGEQFF.

CDR3 loop: CASSLYRGGGETQYF. DNA of the CDR3: TGCGCCAGCAGCTTGTACAGGGGAGGAGGGGAGACCCAGTACTTC. The V and J genes are TRBV5-1 and TRBJ2-5, with D perhaps TRBD1 (7 bases). The CDR3 is 15 residues long. V lost 1 base, J lost 5 bases, and 15 bases lay in between. The germline V gene encodes CDR1 SGHRS and CDR2 YFSETQ.

The chain combines TRBV5-5 with TRBJ1-6, with D perhaps TRBD1 (6 bases). The germline V gene encodes CDR1 SGHKS and CDR2 YYEKEE (reference sequence). The ends were cut back, 0 bases at V and 7 bases at J, with 11 bases in the middle. The CDR3 length is 15 residues. CDR3 DNA: TGTGCCAGCAGCTTGGACAGGGTCCCGAATTCACCCCTCCACTTT. Encoded protein: CASSLDRVPNSPLHF.

This chain links TRBV3-1 (or the pseudogene TRBV3-2) with TRBJ2-3; D unresolved. V lost 4 bases and J lost 6, with 8 bases in between. This CDR3 spans 12 amino acids. Germline CDR1 reads LGHDT; CDR2 reads YNNKEL (reference sequence). CDR3 sequence: CASSLARDTQYF. DNA of the CDR3: TGTGCCAGCAGCCTCGCCCGGGATACGCAGTATTTT.

This rearrangement joins TRBV28 to TRBJ1-1; a possible D gene is TRBD1 (5 bases). V lost 6 bases, J lost 9 bases, and 14 bases lay in between. Germline CDR1 MDHEN, CDR2 SYDVKM. The CDR3 contains 12 residues. The CDR3 nucleotides read TGTGCCAGCAGGACCCAGGGTGCCAAAGCTTTCTTT. Amino acids: CASRTQGAKAFF.

This clone was seen just once. CDR3 protein: CATSPRQGSSYNEQFF. As DNA, the CDR3 is TGTGCCACCAGCCCGCGACAGGGGAGCTCCTACAATGAGCAGTTCTTC. This chain joins TRBV24-1 and TRBJ2-1, with 8 bases that match TRBD1. The germline CDR1 and CDR2 sequences are KGHDR and SFDVKD. V was clipped by 7 bases and J by 0 bases; unmatched bases: 7. This CDR3 has 16 residues.

J is TRBJ2-7 and V is TRBV28, with 11 bases that match TRBD2. V lost 5 bases, J lost 0 bases, and 6 bases stayed unmatched. Germline assignment: CDR1 MDHEN and CDR2 SYDVKM. The CDR3 has 16 residues. The CDR3 DNA follows: TGTGCCAGCAGTCCGGGGACTAGCGGAAGCTCCTACGAGCAGTACTTC. This sequence encodes CASSPGTSGSSYEQYF.

Points on this clone: This could be a read error, since a much larger clone is one nucleotide away. Other DNA sequences within the sample encode an identical CDR3. The V call is TRBV30, the J call TRBJ1-3; no definite D call. The V gene's germline CDR1 is GTSNPN and CDR2 SVGIG (reference sequence). Trimming removed 3 bases at V and 0 bases at J, with 6 bases between. CDR3 size: 13 residues. CDR3 sequence (DNA): TGTGCCTGGAGCGTTAGCTCTGGAAACACCATATATTTT. Translation: CAWSVSSGNTIYF.

V and J are TRBV6-5 and TRBJ1-2, with TRBD1 as a possible D gene (6 bases). The ends were cut back, 7 bases at V and 8 bases at J, with 20 bases in the middle. This CDR3 comprises 14 residues. Germline CDR1 and CDR2: MNHEY and SVGAGI. CDR3 nucleotide sequence: TGTGCCAGCATCCCAAATTGGGGGGGCTCCGGCTACACCTTC. Translating it yields CASIPNWGGSGYTF.

The V and J genes are TRBV4-2 and TRBJ2-3; TRBD2 is a possible D gene (6 bases). Trimming took 1 base from V and 3 from J, leaving 11 bases between them. CDR3 length equals 15 residues. Germline V gene data show CDR1 as LGHNA and CDR2 as YNFKEQ. The CDR3 is CASSQVSGQTDTQYF. The CDR3 bases are TGTGCCAGCAGCCAAGTCAGCGGGCAAACAGATACGCAGTATTTT.

The chain is built from TRBV27 and TRBJ1-2; D is possibly TRBD1 (5 bases). Germline-derived CDR1 and CDR2 are MNHEY and SMNVEV (reference sequence). This CDR3 region has 15 residues. The V gene lost 6 bases and the J gene lost 6 bases, with 20 bases spanning the gap. The CDR3 reads CASRDWGGVEDGYTF. The DNA of the CDR3 is TGTGCCAGCAGGGATTGGGGGGGAGTAGAAGATGGCTACACCTTC.

This clone was picked up a small number of times. The V call is TRBV28, the J call TRBJ1-6, with D maybe TRBD1 (5 bases). The CDR3 sequence is 11 residues long. Trimming took off 3 bases at V and 16 bases at J, with 10 bases between the two ends. Germline CDR1 reads MDHEN; CDR2 reads SYDVKM. Here the CDR3 DNA reads TGTGCCAGCAGTTTTCGACAGATACTCCACTTT. Translation gives CASSFRQILHF. The full variable domain, rest sourced from reference TRBV28 and TRBJ1-6, is DVKVTQSSRYLVKRTGEKVFLECVQDMDHENMFWYRQDPGLGLRLIYFSYDVKMKEKGDIPEGYSVSREKKERFSLILESASTNQTSMYLCASSFRQILHFGNGTRLTVT.

The rearrangement joins TRBV24-1 to TRBJ2-4; the D gene is possibly TRBD2 (5 bases). CDR3 length: 13 residues. Germline-derived CDR1 and CDR2 are KGHDR and SFDVKD. V was shortened by 4 bases and J by 16 bases, with 19 bases between the two germline ends. CDR3 coding DNA: TGTGCCACCAGTGAATCGCAACGGACTGCTTACTACTTC. Amino acids: CATSESQRTAYYF.

The chain couples TRBV13 to TRBJ2-7; D possibly corresponds to TRBD1 (6 bases). Trimming cost V 1 base and J 4 bases, with 11 bases left between them. Germline V gene data show CDR1 as PRHDT and CDR2 as FYEKMQ (reference sequence). The CDR3 consists of 14 residues. CDR3 DNA sequence: TGTGCCAGCAGCTTAGCGGCCAGGGGATACGAGCAGTACGTC. Encoded protein: CASSLAARGYEQYV.

The chain links TRBV6-5 to TRBJ1-5, with TRBD1 matching over 8 bases. Germline values: CDR1 MNHEY, CDR2 SVGAGI. V shed 3 bases, J shed 6 bases, and the junction held 7 bases outside the gene matches. The CDR3 is made up of 15 amino acids. The CDR3 DNA reads as TGTGCCAGCAGTTATTCCCAGGGGGCCACTCAGCCCCAGCATTTT. Protein: CASSYSQGATQPQHF.

The chain employs TRBV11-2 and TRBJ2-1, with TRBD1 identical over 9 bases. The CDR3 has 16 amino acids. The trim removed 5 bases at V and 9 bases at J, leaving 14 bases unmatched. Germline-derived CDR1 and CDR2 are SGHAT and FQNNGV. CDR3 nucleotides: TGTGCCAGCAGCCCGGGGACAGGGACCATTGGGGGTGAGCAGTTCTTC. It codes for CASSPGTGTIGGEQFF. Supplemented by reference TRBV11-2 and TRBJ2-1, the full variable domain reads EAGVAQSPRYKIIEKRQSVAFWCNPISGHATLYWYQQILGQGPKLLIQFQNNGVVDDSQLPKDRFSAERLKGVDSTLKIQPAKLEDSAVYLCASSPGTGTIGGEQFFGPGTRLTVL.

This clone was seen only once. The rearrangement links TRBV28 to TRBJ2-3; TRBD2 matches at 8 bases. With 5 bases clipped from V and 4 bases from J, the junction kept 5 bases outside the gene matches. Per germline, CDR1 MDHEN and CDR2 SYDVKM. The CDR3 spans 14 residues. The CDR3 bases are TGTGCCAGCAGTAATTCGGGGGGGGCAGATACGCAGTATTTT. Translated: CASSNSGGADTQYF.

With respect to this clone: Different DNA sequences within this sample yield the same CDR3. This chain joins TRBV5-1 and TRBJ1-2; 9 nucleotides match TRBD1. This CDR3 region has 14 residues. Germline assignment: CDR1 SGHRS and CDR2 YFSETQ. The junction had 4 bases not matched to a gene; V was cut back by 5 bases and J by 2 bases. CDR3 in DNA: TGCGCCAGCAGTCCCGGGACAGGGAACTATGGCTACACCTTC. Translating gives CASSPGTGNYGYTF.

The genes are TRBV29-1 and TRBJ2-3, with 16 bases that match TRBD2. The CDR3 has 22 residues. V shed 7 bases and J 0 bases; nucleotides not matched to a gene: 22. The germline V gene has CDR1 SQVTM and CDR2 ANQGSEA. Here the CDR3 reads CSAKLYPTYGTSGRESTDTQYF. The CDR3 DNA reads as TGCAGCGCAAAGCTATATCCAACCTATGGGACTAGCGGGAGGGAAAGCACAGATACGCAGTATTTT.